The 31 T cell receptor beta chains below come from one sample, sequenced in a study of blood T cells in healthy people across ages (dated by TCRdb to the mid-2010s). The library was made by 5' RACE. The sample was run on an Illumina HiSeq 2500. A second roughly 7 to 11 cycle PCR used a sample-barcoded 5' primer and a J-beta primer mix. TCRdb reprocessing: public reads trimmed at Q25 with fastp, clones called with MiXCR, in-frame beta chains kept. Identical CDR3 protein sequences are pooled into one entry, listed with their most common genes and DNA. The sample table holds about 640,000 distinct CDR3 sequences, of which approximately 50% were seen once. The ten most abundant clones make up 30% to 45% of the sample. The sequencing input was blood. Every receptor here comes from a man aged 60-69 years in good health.

This clonotype came up a few times. This chain uses TRBV11-2 with TRBJ2-6; D assignment may be TRBD1 or TRBD2 (5 bases each). The germline V and J ends were trimmed by 0 bases and 4 bases, with 10 bases remaining between them. In germline, CDR1 is SGHAT, CDR2 FQNNGV. The length of the CDR3 is 16 residues. CDR3: CASSLDPGTGANVLTF. The CDR3, as DNA: TGTGCCAGCAGCTTAGATCCAGGGACCGGGGCCAACGTCCTGACTTTC.

The chain recombines TRBV29-1 with TRBJ2-5; maybe TRBD2 (5 bases). Germline V gives CDR1 SQVTM, CDR2 ANQGSEA. The CDR3 loop spans 12 amino acids. Trimming cost V 3 bases and J 7 bases, with 12 bases left between them. CDR3 in amino acids: CSVENVAGTQYF. The CDR3 region has the DNA TGCAGCGTTGAGAACGTTGCGGGGACCCAGTACTTC.

The chain has TRBV11-2 and TRBJ1-1; the match to TRBD1 covers 8 bases. There are 16 residues in the CDR3. Germline V gene lookup returns CDR1 SGHAT and CDR2 FQNNGV. Losses at the gene ends were 4 bases for V and 4 bases for J; bases not matched to a gene: 11. The DNA of the CDR3 is TGTGCCAGCAGCTCTCCTTTTGGACAGGGAGGCACTGAAGCTTTCTTT. Translating it yields CASSSPFGQGGTEAFF.

The chain couples TRBV12-3 or TRBV12-4 to TRBJ2-7, with D perhaps matching TRBD1 or TRBD2 (5 bases each). This CDR3 is 14 amino acids long. V was cut by 2 bases and J by 2 bases, with 10 bases left in between. CDR3 nucleotides: TGTGCCAGCAGTTTATGGGACGGACCCTACGAGCAGTACTTC. Amino acids: CASSLWDGPYEQYF.

The J gene is TRBJ2-5, the V gene TRBV10-3, with D perhaps matching TRBD1 (6 bases). V lost 3 bases, J lost 5 bases, and 16 bases lay in between. Germline assignment: CDR1 ENHRY and CDR2 SYGVKD. The CDR3 consists of 15 residues. CDR3 bases: TGTGCCATCAGTGAAGGACAGCGCGTCTCTGAGACCCAGTACTTC. It translates to CAISEGQRVSETQYF.

The genes are TRBV12-3 or TRBV12-4 and TRBJ2-1; 8 positions agree with TRBD1. CDR3 length: 16 amino acids. V shed 5 bases, J shed 6 bases, and the junction held 12 bases outside the gene matches. The CDR3 DNA reads TGTGCCAGCAGTCGACGAGGACAGGGAAGAGGCAATGAGCAGTTCTTC. The encoded protein is CASSRRGQGRGNEQFF.

This clonotype was observed a handful of times. J is TRBJ2-5 and V is TRBV4-1; TRBD1 or TRBD2 may be the D gene (5 bases each). Germline CDR1 reads MGHRA; CDR2 reads YSYEKL. Trimming shortened V by 0 bases and J by 2 bases, and 19 bases separated the two germline ends. The CDR3 runs to 18 residues. The CDR3 loop is CASSQDWPSGLAQETQYF. DNA of the CDR3: TGCGCCAGCAGCCAAGATTGGCCGTCAGGGCTAGCTCAAGAGACCCAGTACTTC.

This sequence joins TRBV5-1 and TRBJ2-2; TRBD2 matches 15 bases. The ends lost 4 bases at V and 4 bases at J; junction bases unmatched: 8. This CDR3 spans 18 amino acids. Looked up from germline, CDR1 is SGHRS and CDR2 is YFSETQ. CDR3 DNA sequence: TGCGCCAGCAGCCCTGGGACTAGCGGGGGGCGGATCACCGGGGAGCTGTTTTTT. Translation: CASSPGTSGGRITGELFF.

The V and J genes are TRBV3-1 and TRBJ2-7; D is undetermined. The CDR3 loop spans 15 amino acids. Trimming cost V 0 bases and J 4 bases, with 13 bases left between them. From germline, CDR1 is LGHDT and CDR2 YNNKEL (reference sequence). Here the CDR3 reads CASSQDAPVGYEQYF. The CDR3 nucleotides are TGTGCCAGCAGCCAAGATGCGCCGGTAGGATACGAGCAGTACTTC.

This clonotype appeared a few times. The chain combines TRBV20-1 with TRBJ2-1; D gene ambiguous. V dropped 3 bases and J dropped 2 bases, with 14 bases sitting between them. The V gene's germline CDR1 is DFQATT and CDR2 SNEGSKA (reference sequence). There are 15 residues in the CDR3. The CDR3 loop is CSASGRPPTYNEQFF. The CDR3 nucleotides are TGCAGTGCTAGCGGTAGGCCCCCCACCTACAATGAGCAGTTCTTC.

Only a few counts were recorded for this clonotype. The J gene is TRBJ2-1, the V gene TRBV20-1; D may be TRBD1 or TRBD2 (6 bases each). The J call is in doubt because the DNA end fits TRBJ2-7 better. CDR3 length: 13 amino acids. Germline CDR1 is DFQATT and CDR2 is SNEGSKA (reference sequence). The CDR3 protein is CSASRGTYNEQYF. CDR3 nucleotide sequence: TGCAGTGCTAGTCGGGGGACATACAATGAGCAGTACTTC.

V gene TRBV5-6 combines with J gene TRBJ2-5; D is unresolved. This CDR3 contains 12 residues. The germline V gene encodes CDR1 SGHDT and CDR2 YYEEEE. V was clipped by 1 base and J by 3 bases, with 4 bases between them. CDR3 bases: TGTGCCAGCAGCTTGACCAAAGAGACCCAGTACTTC. Protein product: CASSLTKETQYF.

The chain recombines TRBV6-6 with TRBJ2-7, with 7 nucleotides matching TRBD1. This CDR3 contains 15 residues. With V trimmed by 6 bases and J by 1 base, 9 bases remained unmatched. Germline V lookup: CDR1 MNHNY, CDR2 SVGAGI (reference sequence). CDR3 residues: CASSPRQGISYEQYF. The CDR3 coding sequence is TGTGCCAGCAGCCCAAGACAGGGAATATCCTACGAGCAGTACTTC.

This clonotype was detected a few times. The V gene is TRBV20-1, the J gene TRBJ2-5; D might be TRBD1 or TRBD2, each matching 5 bases. CDR3 length: 14 amino acids. Germline CDR1 and CDR2: DFQATT and SNEGSKA (reference sequence). With 3 bases removed from V and 5 bases from J, the gap between germline ends came to 16 bases. CDR3 in DNA: TGCAGTGCTAGGATACCGGGGCCACGGGAGACCCAGTACTTC. Protein sequence: CSARIPGPRETQYF.

This chain links TRBV29-1 with TRBJ1-1, with a tentative D call TRBD1 (6 bases). V lost 5 bases to trimming and J lost 4 bases, with 14 bases between them. CDR3 length: 13 residues. Looked up from germline, CDR1 is SQVTM and CDR2 is ANQGSEA. CDR3 in amino acids: CSVPRTGFTEAFF. The CDR3 region has the DNA TGCAGCGTTCCCCGAACAGGGTTCACTGAAGCTTTCTTT.

The rearrangement joins TRBV10-3 to TRBJ2-7; TRBD1 aligns across 9 bases. The germline CDR1 and CDR2 sequences are ENHRY and SYGVKD. The CDR3 consists of 14 residues. V lost 5 bases, J lost 4 bases, and 6 bases stayed unmatched. The CDR3 sequence: CAISPRDRVYEQYF. In nucleotides, the CDR3 is TGTGCCATCAGTCCCAGGGACAGGGTATACGAGCAGTACTTC.

V and J are TRBV27 and TRBJ1-6; 8 bases align to TRBD1. V shed 5 bases and J 0 bases; nucleotides not matched to a gene: 9. Germline CDR1 and CDR2: MNHEY and SMNVEV (reference sequence). This CDR3 comprises 18 residues. The CDR3 nucleotides read TGTGCCAGCAGTCGGCGGACAGGGCTGAGCTCCTATAATTCACCCCTCCACTTT. Translation: CASSRRTGLSSYNSPLHF.

The sample holds a few counts of this clonotype. The CDR3 nucleotides are TGCAGTGCGCTTCGAGGACTAGCGGGGACAGGGACCCAGTACTTC. This translates into CSALRGLAGTGTQYF. This chain uses TRBV20-1 with TRBJ2-7, with 12 bases aligning to TRBD2. The J call could be wrong; TRBJ2-5 is a better fit for the DNA end. The CDR3 sequence is 15 residues long. CDR1 is DFQATT and CDR2 is SNEGSKA in the germline V gene (reference sequence).

V gene TRBV5-1 combines with J gene TRBJ1-2; D might be TRBD1 (6 bases). The CDR3 totals 14 residues. Trimming cost V 7 bases and J 8 bases, with 21 bases left between them. Germline assignment: CDR1 SGHRS and CDR2 YFSETQ. The CDR3 loop is CASRPSNRAGGYTF. CDR3 DNA: TGCGCCAGCCGCCCATCGAACAGGGCTGGGGGCTACACCTTC. Together with reference TRBV5-1 and TRBJ1-2, the CDR3 gives the full variable domain: KAGVTQTPRYLIKTRGQQVTLSCSPISGHRSVSWYQQTPGQGLQFLFEYFSETQRNKGNFPGRFSGRQFSNSRSEMNVSTLELGDSALYLCASRPSNRAGGYTFGSGTRLTVV.

This clonotype showed up just a few times. The V gene is TRBV4-1, the J gene TRBJ2-2; D gene uncertain. The CDR3 loop spans 14 amino acids. Trimming removed 4 bases from V and 7 bases from J, with 13 bases in between. Germline CDR1 reads MGHRA; CDR2 reads YSYEKL. As DNA, the CDR3 is TGCGCCAGCAGCCCGCGGCAGAATGGCGGGGAGCTGTTTTTT. Its translation is CASSPRQNGGELFF.

The chain links TRBV9 to TRBJ2-3, with 9 bases fitting TRBD2. The V gene's germline CDR1 is SGDLS and CDR2 YYNGEE. CDR3 size: 18 residues. J was trimmed by 0 bases and V by 0 bases; bases with no gene match: 8. The CDR3 region is CASSVGLPSGASTDTQYF. The DNA of the CDR3 is TGTGCCAGCAGCGTAGGCCTCCCTAGCGGGGCTAGCACAGATACGCAGTATTTT.

V usage is TRBV20-1 and J usage is TRBJ2-5; 8 positions match TRBD1. The CDR3 covers 14 residues. V was pared by 1 base and J by 5 bases, with 6 bases of the junction left unmatched. CDR1 and CDR2 (germline): DFQATT, SNEGSKA (reference sequence). Written as DNA, the CDR3 is TGCAGTGCTAGAGCGCCAGGGGGCGACGAGACCCAGTACTTC. Translating it yields CSARAPGGDETQYF.

The chain carries TRBV7-2 and TRBJ2-3; 7 bases fit TRBD1. CDR3 length: 16 amino acids. CDR1 SGHTA and CDR2 FQGNSA come from the germline V gene. The V gene end was trimmed by 0 bases and the J gene end by 2 bases; junction bases not matched to a gene: 5. CDR3 amino acids: CASSLARGWLTDTQYF. CDR3 DNA sequence: TGTGCCAGCAGCTTAGCCAGGGGGTGGCTCACAGATACGCAGTATTTT.

The rearrangement joins TRBV6-2 or TRBV6-3 to TRBJ1-2, with TRBD1 matching 12 bases. The length of the CDR3 is 16 residues. Looked up from germline, CDR1 is MNHEY and CDR2 is SVGEGT. V shed 5 bases, J shed 5 bases, and the junction held 9 bases outside the gene matches. CDR3 sequence (DNA): TGTGCCAGCAGTGACGCCGGGACAGGGGGCGCTTATGGCTACACCTTC. Translation: CASSDAGTGGAYGYTF.

The chain combines TRBV5-1 with TRBJ2-1, with TRBD2 matching 10 bases. The germline V gene encodes CDR1 SGHRS and CDR2 YFSETQ. The CDR3 has 17 amino acids. J gave up 2 bases and V 0 bases, and 5 bases lay outside the gene matches. CDR3 residues: CASSLVVAGGPYNEQFF. CDR3 nucleotide sequence: TGCGCCAGCAGCTTGGTGGTAGCGGGGGGTCCCTACAATGAGCAGTTCTTC.

The chain combines TRBV28 with TRBJ1-2, with D tentatively TRBD1 (5 bases). This CDR3 is built from 13 residues. Trimming left V 7 bases short and J 8 bases short, with 17 bases between. Germline V gene lookup returns CDR1 MDHEN and CDR2 SYDVKM. CDR3 DNA: TGTGCCAGCATTGGGGGAGCTCCTAGCGGCTACACCTTC. Translating gives CASIGGAPSGYTF.

The V gene is TRBV6-8, the J gene TRBJ2-7, with TRBD1 as a possible D gene (5 bases). Trimming stripped 6 bases from V and 3 bases from J, with 18 bases between. This CDR3 comprises 15 residues. Germline CDR1 and CDR2: MNHGY and SAAAGT. CDR3 sequence: CASSPRQGKGYEQYF. CDR3 sequence (DNA): TGTGCCAGCAGCCCCCGGCAGGGTAAGGGCTACGAGCAGTACTTC.

This clonotype was seen repeatedly, ten times or more. Compared with germline, one end of the junction differs, possibly owing to a read error. The rearrangement links TRBV5-1 to TRBJ2-7; D remains unclear. This CDR3 has 11 residues. Germline CDR1 reads SGHRS; CDR2 reads YFSETQ. CDR3 bases: TGTGCCAGCAGCTTAGACTACGAGCAGTACTTC. Translating it yields CASSLDYEQYF.

The V and J genes are TRBV18 and TRBJ2-3, with D possibly being TRBD2 (6 bases). The germline CDR1 and CDR2 sequences are KGHSH and LQKENI. Between the trimmed V and J ends, which lost 8 bases and 5 bases, there was a span of 11 bases. This CDR3 is built from 12 residues. The CDR3 sequence: CASAHGGDTQYF. Written as DNA, the CDR3 is TGTGCCAGCGCACACGGGGGAGATACGCAGTATTTT.

The chain has TRBV20-1 and TRBJ2-1; TRBD1 matches at 7 bases. This CDR3 is built from 15 residues. Germline CDR1 DFQATT, CDR2 SNEGSKA (reference sequence). The V and J ends lost 0 bases and 4 bases, in that order; junction bases with no gene match: 6. CDR3 nucleotide sequence: TGCAGTGCTAGAGACGGGGACAGAGTTTACAATGAGCAGTTCTTC. Translating it yields CSARDGDRVYNEQFF.

The rearrangement joins TRBV7-9 to TRBJ1-2, with unresolved D. Germline values: CDR1 SEHNR, CDR2 FQNEAQ (reference sequence). The CDR3 is made up of 15 amino acids. Trimming removed 1 base from V and 0 bases from J, with 9 bases in between. The CDR3 DNA reads as TGTGCCAGCAGCTTAGGGCAGGCCGCTAACTATGGCTACACCTTC. Amino acid sequence: CASSLGQAANYGYTF.